The 11 T cell receptor beta chains in this list originate from one sample, sequenced in a study of blood T cell repertoires in COVID-19. Measured with immunoSEQ multiplex PCR; TCRdb has only the in-frame clones, and not every one. The top ten clones hold around 4.7% of a sample with around 70,000 clones, about 91% of them seen once. The sequencing sample was made of peripheral blood. The source of these receptors is a woman aged 60-75 years with active COVID-19.

CDR3 protein: CASSPWTRATLAGGGVDTQYF. CDR3 sequence (DNA): TGTGCCAGCAGTCCGTGGACACGCGCGACCCTAGCGGGAGGCGGGGTGGATACGCAGTATTTT. The chain uses TRBV28 and TRBJ2-3, with 11 bases fitting TRBD2. Germline values: CDR1 MDHEN, CDR2 SYDVKM. CDR3 length equals 21 residues. V shed 5 bases and J 6 bases; nucleotides not matched to a gene: 25.

The CDR3 DNA is TGTGCCAGCAGCTTAGGACTAGCGGGAGGGTGGGCAGATACGCAGTATTTT. This encodes CASSLGLAGGWADTQYF. The chain joins TRBV7-2 to TRBJ2-3; 14 bases are a match to TRBD2. Trimming took 1 base from V and 4 from J; bases not matched to a gene: 4. This CDR3 contains 17 residues. Germline lookup yields CDR1 SGHTA and CDR2 FQGNSA.

The V and J genes are TRBV11-3 and TRBJ1-3; 8 positions match TRBD1. The V gene end was trimmed by 0 bases and the J gene end by 0 bases; junction bases not matched to a gene: 1. The CDR3 spans 16 residues. Looked up from germline, CDR1 is SGHNT and CDR2 is YENEEA. The CDR3: CASSLDGTGSGNTIYF. In DNA, the CDR3 is TGTGCCAGCAGCTTAGATGGGACAGGCTCTGGAAACACCATATATTTT.

This clone was seen once. The gene calls are TRBV30 and TRBJ1-2; 7 bases match TRBD1. Trimming took 4 bases from V and 7 from J; bases not matched to a gene: 6. CDR3 length: 12 amino acids. CDR1 and CDR2 (germline): GTSNPN, SVGIG (reference sequence). The CDR3 loop is CAWIAHRGGYTF. CDR3 coding DNA: TGTGCCTGGATCGCTCACAGGGGTGGCTACACCTTC. Using reference TRBV30 and TRBJ1-2 for the parts outside the CDR3, the full variable domain is SQTIHQWPATLVQPVGSPLSLECTVEGTSNPNLYWYRQAAGRGLQLLFYSVGIGQISSEVPQNLSASRPQDRQFILSSKKLLLSDSGFYLCAWIAHRGGYTFGSGTRLTVV.

The gene calls are TRBV28 and TRBJ1-1; a possible D gene is TRBD1 (6 bases). The CDR3 covers 13 residues. CDR1 is MDHEN, CDR2 SYDVKM, per germline. V lost 6 bases, J lost 3 bases, and 11 bases lay in between. The CDR3 nucleotides are TGTGCCAGCAGAAACAGGGCGGACACTGAAGCTTTCTTT. Translated, it gives CASRNRADTEAFF.

The CDR3 DNA reads TGTGCCAGCAGCCGGACTAGCGGGAGAAGCACAGATACGCAGTATTTT. Translating it yields CASSRTSGRSTDTQYF. The chain has TRBV7-6 and TRBJ2-3; 13 bases are a match to TRBD2. CDR3 size: 16 residues. In germline, CDR1 is SGHVS, CDR2 FNYEAQ. The V segment lost 5 bases and the J segment 0 bases; nucleotides outside the gene matches: 2.

In DNA, the CDR3 is TGTGCCAGCAGTCCCGCCGACAGAGCAACTAATGAAAAACTGTTTTTT. As protein: CASSPADRATNEKLFF. The chain recombines TRBV28 with TRBJ1-4; possibly TRBD1 for D (5 bases). The CDR3 extends over 16 amino acids. The germline gives CDR1 MDHEN, CDR2 SYDVKM. The germline V and J ends were trimmed by 5 bases and 0 bases, with 13 bases remaining between them.

This clone was picked up one time. The chain employs TRBV5-1 and TRBJ2-3; TRBD1 agrees at 7 bases. CDR3 length equals 12 residues. With V trimmed by 5 bases and J by 13 bases, 10 bases remained unmatched. Per the germline V gene, CDR1 is SGHRS and CDR2 is YFSETQ. Written as DNA, the CDR3 is TGCGCCAGCAGTCAGTCCGGGACAGAGAAGTATTTT. Translation: CASSQSGTEKYF.

The J gene is TRBJ2-2, the V gene TRBV25-1, with a possible D match to TRBD2 (6 bases). Germline CDR1 and CDR2: MGHDK and SYGVNS. V was clipped by 7 bases and J by 0 bases, with 12 bases between them. The CDR3 totals 15 residues. The CDR3 DNA reads TGTGCCAGCACTTATAGCGGTCCGAACACCGGGGAGCTGTTTTTT. This codes for CASTYSGPNTGELFF.

The chain carries TRBV6-5 and TRBJ1-1, with TRBD1 as a possible D gene (6 bases). This CDR3 comprises 12 residues. Per germline, CDR1 MNHEY and CDR2 SVGAGI. The V gene lost 6 bases and the J gene lost 4 bases, with 9 bases spanning the gap. CDR3 nucleotide sequence: TGTGCCAGCAGAGTCAGGGGCACTGAAGCTTTCTTT. It specifies CASRVRGTEAFF.

V gene TRBV5-8 combines with J gene TRBJ1-1, with D uncertain. Trimming took 4 bases from V and 5 from J, leaving 9 bases between them. Germline-derived CDR1 and CDR2 are SGHTS and YDEGEE. This CDR3 has 12 amino acids. The DNA for the CDR3 is TGTGCCAGCAGCGAGAGCTGGACTGAAGCTTTCTTT. Amino acids: CASSESWTEAFF.